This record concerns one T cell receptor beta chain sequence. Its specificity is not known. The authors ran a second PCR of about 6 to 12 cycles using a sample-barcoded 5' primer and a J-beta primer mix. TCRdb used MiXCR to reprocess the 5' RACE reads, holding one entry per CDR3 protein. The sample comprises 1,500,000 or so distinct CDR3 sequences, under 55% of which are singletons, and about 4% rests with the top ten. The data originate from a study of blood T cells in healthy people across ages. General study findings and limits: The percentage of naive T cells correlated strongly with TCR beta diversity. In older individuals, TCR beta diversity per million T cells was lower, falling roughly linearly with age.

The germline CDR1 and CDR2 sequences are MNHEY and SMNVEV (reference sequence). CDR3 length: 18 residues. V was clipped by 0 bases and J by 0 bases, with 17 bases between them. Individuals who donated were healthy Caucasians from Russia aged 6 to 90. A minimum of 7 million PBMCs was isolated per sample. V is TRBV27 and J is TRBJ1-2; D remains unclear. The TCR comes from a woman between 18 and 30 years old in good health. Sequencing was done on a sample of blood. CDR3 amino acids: CASSLSRAALTTNYGYTF. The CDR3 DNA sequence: TGTGCCAGCAGTTTATCGAGAGCAGCTTTGACCACTAACTATGGCTACACCTTC.